The present TCR beta chain was sequenced within a study of blood T cell repertoires in COVID-19 (dated by TCRdb to the early 2020s). In the study overall: Samples from collaborators originated in the United States, Italy and Spain and spanned both the acute and convalescent phases of COVID-19. The prospective study material was composed of cDNA or gDNA derived from T cells, B-cell-depleted T cells, or PBMCs. The repertoires were released in a freely available public database meant as a resource for research on the immune response to SARS-CoV-2. Deeply sampled blood TCRbeta repertoires from subjects exposed to, actively infected with, or recovered from COVID-19 were included in the dataset. The samples were drawn from two sources: the first 160 participants of the ongoing ImmuneRACE study, and 950 to 1,500 subjects contributed by 6 global collaborators. HLA class I and class II types, where available, came from metadata supplied by the sample provider rather than from assay-based typing. The sample metadata nearly always contained a de-identified subject ID, COVID-19 status, age in years and sex.

TCRbeta CDR3 regions were amplified from genomic DNA by means of the immunoSEQ Assay, a bias-controlled multiplex PCR. Under the source paper's analysis protocol: The number of nucleated cells in each sample was estimated from the amplification of reference gene primers within the assay. Sequence reads were collapsed and filtered to measure the absolute abundance of every unique TCRbeta CDR3 rearrangement. For each sample, productive Simpson clonality was calculated as the square root of Simpson's diversity index across productive rearrangements. What TCRdb holds here is the immuneACCESS table cut down to in-frame rearrangements. Part of the clones is not present; checked against another copy, under half of the missing clones reflect an unresolved V gene, and the others are unexplained. V and J calls and clone size come straight from that table; D and trimming were deduced from the DNA. For this sample the table gives some 150,000 clones, of which approximately 90% were detected only once. 8.5% to 9% of the sample is held by the ten biggest clonotypes.

Results the study describes overall, beyond this receptor: How much clinical and demographic metadata was included differed by source and by participant, and the metadata was provided uncurated.

Worth noting for this clone: Its cognate antigen has yet to be identified. Base quality data are lacking; no much larger clone is found one base away.

The collaborating institutions used their own protocols to collect whole blood in K2EDTA tubes. For TCRbeta analysis, collaborator samples were shipped as frozen whole blood, as isolated PBMCs, or as DNA extracted from either sample type. The germline V gene supplies CDR1 MNHEY and CDR2 SVGEGT. The CDR3, cysteine through phenylalanine, is 15 amino acids long. Only CDR3 DNA is held: 45 bases, read in frame from base 1. Unmatched junction bases come to 0, with V trimmed by 0 bases and J by 1 base. The source is a woman between 45 and 65 years old with active or convalescent COVID-19. The rearrangement combines TRBV6-2 or TRBV6-3 with TRBJ1-3; 7 middle bases align to TRBD1. The sample comprised peripheral blood. CDR3 reads: CASSYSTGSGNTIYF. Read as DNA, the sequence is TGTGCCAGCAGTTACTCGACAGGGTCTGGAAACACCATATATTTT.